The T cell receptor beta chain under discussion was sequenced for a study of blood T cells in healthy people across ages. Whole-study results and caveats: When set beside aged donors, long-lived donors presented more naive CD4+ cells and higher diversity.

Sample-barcoded 5' priming and a J-beta primer mix drove a second PCR of about 7 to 12 cycles. Template switching added a 12-random-nucleotide identifier to every cDNA molecule. Individual samples furnished no less than 2.5 million CDR3-containing paired-end reads apiece. TCRdb passed the 5' RACE reads through MiXCR, listing each CDR3 protein once. The sample shows 250,000 to 300,000 distinct CDR3 sequences, roughly a quarter of them seen only once. The table lists this clonotype with many counts. The antigen is not known. Per sample, a minimum of 6.5 million PBMCs were isolated. V gave up 2 bases and J gave up 1 base, with 11 bases separating them. The CDR3 has 15 residues. Germline CDR1 SGDLS, CDR2 YYNGEE.

The rearrangement uses TRBV9 and TRBJ2-3; D is perhaps TRBD2 (6 bases). The clonotype comes from a woman in her sixties or seventies in good health. Material for sequencing was blood. The CDR3 DNA reads as TGTGCCAGCAGCGTGACTAGTTCTGGCACAGATACGCAGTATTTT. Protein: CASSVTSSGTDTQYF. Filled out from reference TRBV9 and TRBJ2-3, the complete variable domain reads DSGVTQTPKHLITATGQRVTLRCSPRSGDLSVYWYQQSLDQGLQFLIQYYNGEERAKGNILERFSAQQFPDLHSELNLSSLELGDSALYFCASSVTSSGTDTQYFGPGTRLTVL.